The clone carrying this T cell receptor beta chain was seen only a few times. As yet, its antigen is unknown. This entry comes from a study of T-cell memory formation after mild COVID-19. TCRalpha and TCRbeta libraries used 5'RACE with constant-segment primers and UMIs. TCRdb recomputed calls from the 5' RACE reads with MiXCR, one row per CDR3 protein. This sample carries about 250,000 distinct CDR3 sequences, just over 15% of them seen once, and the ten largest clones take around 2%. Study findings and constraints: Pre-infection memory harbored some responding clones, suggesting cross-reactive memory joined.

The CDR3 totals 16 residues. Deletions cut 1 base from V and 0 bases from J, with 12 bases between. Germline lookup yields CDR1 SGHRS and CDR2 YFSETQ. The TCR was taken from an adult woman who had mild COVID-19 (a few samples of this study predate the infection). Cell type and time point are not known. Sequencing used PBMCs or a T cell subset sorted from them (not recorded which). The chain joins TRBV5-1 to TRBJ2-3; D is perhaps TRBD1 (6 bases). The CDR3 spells CASSLTRGSSTDTQYF. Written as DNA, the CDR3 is TGCGCCAGCAGCTTGACCAGGGGATCTAGCACAGATACGCAGTATTTT.